This T cell receptor (beta chain) was sequenced in a study of T and B cells in COVID-19 patients. Across the whole study: At median age approximately 36 years, recovered patients were younger than active-infection patients at approximately 64.

BIOMED2 TRB-A/B primer pools were used in multiplex TRB PCR. TCRdb itself ran the multiplex PCR reads through MiXCR, one entry per CDR3 protein. The sample has several thousand distinct CDR3 sequences; 20% to 25% are singletons. Blood genomic DNA input for TRB amplification was 250-500 ng. General study points: Highly clonal in active COVID-19, TRB repertoires exceeded healthy-donor diversity and richness at recovery. Sorted SARS-CoV-2-responsive or tetramer+ T cells and CD4+, regulatory and CD8+ subsets were not yet sequenced.

On this clonotype itself: Its matching antigen is unknown. The junction departs from the called germline gene at one end, perhaps through a read error.

The germline gives CDR1 SGHDT, CDR2 YYEEEE. The CDR3 totals 15 residues. This clonotype originated in a human donor with active COVID-19. The chain links TRBV5-6 to TRBJ1-2, with D perhaps TRBD1 (5 bases). Source material: blood. CDR3 bases: TGCGCCAGCAGCCAAGACCCCTCTGGGGGCTATGGCTACACCTTC. Protein sequence: CASSQDPSGGYGYTF.